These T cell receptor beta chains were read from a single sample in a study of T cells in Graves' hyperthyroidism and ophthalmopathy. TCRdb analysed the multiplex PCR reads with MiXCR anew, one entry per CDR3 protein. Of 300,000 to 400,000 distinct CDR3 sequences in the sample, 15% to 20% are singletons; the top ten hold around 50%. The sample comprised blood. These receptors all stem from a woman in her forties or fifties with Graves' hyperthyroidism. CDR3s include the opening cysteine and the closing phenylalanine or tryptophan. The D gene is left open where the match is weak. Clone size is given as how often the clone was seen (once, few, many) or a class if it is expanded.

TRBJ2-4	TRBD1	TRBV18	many	TGTGCCAGCTCAATAGGACAGGGGGCCACAGGAAACATTCAGTACTTC	CASSIGQGATGNIQYF
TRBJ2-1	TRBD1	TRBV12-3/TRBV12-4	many	TGTGCCAGCAGCCCCGGGACAGGGGACCTCAATGAGCAGTTCTTC	CASSPGTGDLNEQFF
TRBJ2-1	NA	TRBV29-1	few	TGCAGCGACCGACCGGGCCTCAACTACAATGAGCAGTTCTTC	CSDRPGLNYNEQFF
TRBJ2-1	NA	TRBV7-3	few	TGTGCCAGCAGCTTGTCCCGGGGGCTGTACAATGAGCAGTTCTTC	CASSLSRGLYNEQFF
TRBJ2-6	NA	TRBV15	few	TGTGCCACCAGCAGAGACAAAACTGGGGCCAACGTCCTGACTTTC	CATSRDKTGANVLTF
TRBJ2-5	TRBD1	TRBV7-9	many	TGTGCCAGCAGCCCACGGACAGGGCGGGATCAAGAGACCCAGTACTTC	CASSPRTGRDQETQYF
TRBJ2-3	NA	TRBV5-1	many	TGCGCCAGCAGCTTCCCCGGGCGAGCAGATACGCAGTATTTT	CASSFPGRADTQYF
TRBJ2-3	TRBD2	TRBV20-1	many	TGCAGTGCTCGACTAGCGGGAATCTTGGACACAGATACGCAGTATTTT	CSARLAGILDTDTQYF
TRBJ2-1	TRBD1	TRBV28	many	TGTGCCAGCAGTTCCTACAGGGGGCGGGCCAATGAGCAGTTCTTC	CASSSYRGRANEQFF
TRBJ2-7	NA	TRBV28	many	TGTGCCAGCAGACGTCTCTACGAGCAGTACTTC	CASRRLYEQYF
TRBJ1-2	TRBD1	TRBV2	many	TGTGCCAGCAGTGAACCCGGGACAGGGGGCTATGGCTACACCTTC	CASSEPGTGGYGYTF
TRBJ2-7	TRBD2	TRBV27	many	TGTGCCAGCAGTTTCACGGGGGGGCCTTACGAGCAGTACTTC	CASSFTGGPYEQYF
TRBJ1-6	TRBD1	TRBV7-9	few	TGTGCCAGCAGCTTAGGGGACAGGGTAATTCCCCTCCACTTT	CASSLGDRVIPLHF